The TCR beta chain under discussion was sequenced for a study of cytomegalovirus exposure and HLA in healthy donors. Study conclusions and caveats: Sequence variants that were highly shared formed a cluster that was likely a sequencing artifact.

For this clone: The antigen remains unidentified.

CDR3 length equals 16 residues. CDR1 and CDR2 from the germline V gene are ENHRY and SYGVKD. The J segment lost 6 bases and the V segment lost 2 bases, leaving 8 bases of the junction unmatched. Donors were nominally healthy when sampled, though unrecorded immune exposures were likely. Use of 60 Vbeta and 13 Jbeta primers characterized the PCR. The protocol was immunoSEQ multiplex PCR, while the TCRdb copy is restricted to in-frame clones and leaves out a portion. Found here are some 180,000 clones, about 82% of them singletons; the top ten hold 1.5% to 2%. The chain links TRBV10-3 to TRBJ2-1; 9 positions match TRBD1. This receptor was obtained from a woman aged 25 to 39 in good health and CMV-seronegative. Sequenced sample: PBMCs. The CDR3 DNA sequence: TGTGCCATCAGTGAGATGGGACAGGGAGAGCCCAATGAGCAGTTCTTC. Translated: CAISEMGQGEPNEQFF.